Listed below are T cell receptor beta chains from one sample, sequenced in a study of blood T cell repertoires in COVID-19. TCRdb keeps only in-frame clones here, not all; method: immunoSEQ multiplex PCR. The table includes 45,000 to 60,000 clones, roughly 84% detected once. Input material: peripheral blood. These receptors all come from a man older than 75 with COVID-19, enrolled during active disease. CDR3s include the opening cysteine and the closing phenylalanine or tryptophan. D genes are given only for firm matches. Not every row has a clone size; where given, it reads once, few, many or a size class.

>.|.|TRBV7-8|TRBJ1-2
CASSFTTVTNYGYTF
TGTGCCAGCAGCTTCACGACAGTAACTAACTATGGCTACACCTTC
>.|.|TRBV4-3|TRBJ1-2
CASSQPGRHGYTF
TGCGCCAGCAGCCAGCCAGGCCGGCATGGCTACACCTTC
>TRBD1|.|TRBV2|TRBJ1-2
CASTNPGTGLDYGYTF
TGTGCCAGCACCAATCCTGGGACAGGGTTGGACTATGGCTACACCTTC
>TRBD1|.|TRBV19|TRBJ2-3
CASNTGQGAGTQYF
TGTGCCAGTAACACGGGACAGGGGGCCGGGACGCAGTATTTT
>.|.|TRBV5-5|TRBJ2-7
CASRSFGGNSYEQYF
TGTGCCAGCAGATCCTTTGGAGGAAACTCCTACGAGCAGTACTTC
>TRBD1|.|TRBV5-5|TRBJ1-2
CASSPRTGTNYGYTF
TGTGCCAGCAGCCCCCGGACAGGCACTAACTATGGCTACACCTTC
>.|.|TRBV5-6|TRBJ1-3
CASSLLSSGNTIYF
TGTGCCAGCAGCTTATTGAGTTCTGGAAACACCATATATTTT
>TRBD2|once|TRBV6-5|TRBJ2-1
CASSLTSGTYNEQFF
TGTGCCAGCAGTTTGACTAGCGGGACCTACAATGAGCAGTTCTTC
>TRBD2|.|TRBV7-2|TRBJ2-3
CASSSTRREGKDTQYF
TGTGCCAGCAGCTCTACAAGGCGGGAGGGCAAAGATACGCAGTATTTT
>.|.|TRBV6-6|TRBJ1-1
CASSHAMRTEAFF
TGTGCCAGCAGTCACGCGATGAGGACTGAAGCTTTCTTT
>TRBD1|.|TRBV2|TRBJ2-5
CASRDWTGYEQETQYF
TGTGCCAGCAGAGATTGGACAGGGTATGAACAAGAGACCCAGTACTTC
>.|few|TRBV7-8|TRBJ2-1
CASSLNEDGEQFF
TGTGCCAGCAGCCTCAACGAGGATGGTGAGCAGTTCTTC
>TRBD1|.|TRBV28|TRBJ1-2
CASSLVPTGEVYGYTF
TGTGCCAGCAGTTTGGTCCCAACAGGGGAGGTCTATGGCTACACCTTC
>TRBD2|.|TRBV24-1|TRBJ2-5
CATSDPGTSGETQYF
TGTGCCACCAGTGACCCCGGGACTAGCGGGGAGACCCAGTACTTC
>.|.|TRBV7-2|TRBJ2-7
CASSLAADRSYEQYF
TGTGCCAGCAGCTTAGCGGCTGACAGGTCCTACGAGCAGTACTTC
>TRBD1|few|TRBV19|TRBJ1-1
CASKPTGMNTEAFF
TGTGCCAGTAAACCGACAGGGATGAACACTGAAGCTTTCTTT
>.|.|TRBV5-5|TRBJ2-1
CASSLGGGRAYNEQFF
TGTGCCAGCAGCTTGGGTGGGGGCAGAGCCTACAATGAGCAGTTCTTC
>.|.|TRBV6-5|TRBJ1-6
CASSYHPRQGNSPLHF
TGTGCCAGCAGTTACCATCCACGGCAGGGGAATTCACCCCTCCACTTT
>TRBD1|.|TRBV6-5|TRBJ2-1
CASNRDRDVNEQFF
TGTGCCAGCAACCGGGACAGGGACGTAAATGAGCAGTTCTTC
>.|.|TRBV11-1|TRBJ2-7
CASSLRDTSYEQYF
TGTGCCAGCAGCTTAAGGGACACTTCCTACGAGCAGTACTTC
>TRBD2|.|TRBV5-4|TRBJ2-1
CASSRGGKPYNEQFF
TGTGCCAGCAGCCGGGGGGGGAAACCCTACAATGAGCAGTTCTTC
>.|.|TRBV6-5|TRBJ1-1
CASSRKGDTEAFF
TGTGCCAGCAGTCGTAAGGGAGATACTGAAGCTTTCTTT